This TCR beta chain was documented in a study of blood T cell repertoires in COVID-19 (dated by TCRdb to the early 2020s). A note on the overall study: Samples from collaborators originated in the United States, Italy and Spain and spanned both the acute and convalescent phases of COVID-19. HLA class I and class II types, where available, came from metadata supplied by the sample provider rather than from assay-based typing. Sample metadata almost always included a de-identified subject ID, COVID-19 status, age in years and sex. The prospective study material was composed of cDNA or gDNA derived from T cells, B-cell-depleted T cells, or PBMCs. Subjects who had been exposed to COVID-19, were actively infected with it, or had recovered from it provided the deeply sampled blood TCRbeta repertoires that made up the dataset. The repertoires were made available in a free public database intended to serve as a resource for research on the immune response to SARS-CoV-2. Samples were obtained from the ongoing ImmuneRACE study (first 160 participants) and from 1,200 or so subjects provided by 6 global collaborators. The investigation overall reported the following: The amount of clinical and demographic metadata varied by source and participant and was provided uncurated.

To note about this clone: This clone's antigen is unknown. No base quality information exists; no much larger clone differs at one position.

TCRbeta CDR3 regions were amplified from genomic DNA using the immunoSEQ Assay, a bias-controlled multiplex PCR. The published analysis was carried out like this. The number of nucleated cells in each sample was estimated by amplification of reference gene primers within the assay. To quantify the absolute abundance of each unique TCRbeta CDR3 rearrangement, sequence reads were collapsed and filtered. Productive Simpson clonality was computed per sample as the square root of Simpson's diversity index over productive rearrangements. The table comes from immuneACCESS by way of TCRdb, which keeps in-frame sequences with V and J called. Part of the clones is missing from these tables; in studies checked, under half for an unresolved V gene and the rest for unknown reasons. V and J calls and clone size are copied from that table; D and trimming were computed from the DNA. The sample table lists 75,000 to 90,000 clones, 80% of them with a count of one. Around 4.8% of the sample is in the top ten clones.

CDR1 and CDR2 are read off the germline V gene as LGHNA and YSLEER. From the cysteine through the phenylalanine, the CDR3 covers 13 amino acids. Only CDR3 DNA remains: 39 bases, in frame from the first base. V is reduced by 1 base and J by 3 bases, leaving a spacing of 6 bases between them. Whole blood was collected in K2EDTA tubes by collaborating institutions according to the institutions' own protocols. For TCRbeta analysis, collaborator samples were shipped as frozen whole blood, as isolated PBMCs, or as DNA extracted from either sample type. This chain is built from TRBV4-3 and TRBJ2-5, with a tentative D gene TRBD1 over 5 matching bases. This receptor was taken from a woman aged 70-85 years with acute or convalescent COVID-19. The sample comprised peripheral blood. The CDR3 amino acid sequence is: CASSQVREETQYF. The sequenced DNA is TGCGCCAGCAGCCAAGTCAGGGAAGAGACCCAGTACTTC.